The 17 T cell receptor beta chains below were found in one sample sequenced in a study of T cell responses to AZD1222 COVID-19 vaccine. Some clones are missing from TCRdb's copy, which holds only in-frame ones; the method was immunoSEQ multiplex PCR. The table has 100,000 to 130,000 clones, about 90% seen once. The sample was peripheral blood, taken 28 days after the second AZD1222 dose. All receptors derive from an adult who received the AZD1222 COVID-19 vaccine.

The V call is TRBV6-1, the J call TRBJ2-5; D not certain. Deletions cut 3 bases from V and 5 bases from J, with 16 bases between. Per germline, CDR1 MNHNS and CDR2 SASEGT. The CDR3 totals 15 residues. CDR3 sequence reads: CASSETSGSLETQYF. The CDR3 nucleotides read TGTGCCAGCAGTGAGACTTCGGGTAGTTTGGAGACCCAGTACTTC.

The chain carries TRBV6-2 or TRBV6-3 and TRBJ1-2; 7 bases are a match to TRBD1. Germline-derived CDR1 and CDR2 are MNHEY and SVGEGT. The CDR3 is 14 residues long. V lost 5 bases, J lost 8 bases, and 11 bases stayed unmatched. CDR3 in amino acids: CASSHRGDLRGYTF. In DNA, the CDR3 is TGTGCCAGCAGTCACAGGGGCGATCTCAGGGGCTACACCTTC.

The chain couples TRBV4-1 to TRBJ1-1; no clear D. The CDR3 runs 18 residues. Trimming left V 4 bases short and J 3 bases short, with 24 bases between. Per germline, CDR1 MGHRA and CDR2 YSYEKL. The CDR3 nucleotides are TGCGCCAGCAGCCGCAGAGATCGTCTCGCCGGATGGGACACTGAAGCTTTCTTT. Translation: CASSRRDRLAGWDTEAFF.

The count of this clone is one. The chain is built from TRBV4-1 and TRBJ1-4; D ambiguous. The V gene's germline CDR1 is MGHRA and CDR2 YSYEKL. The CDR3 covers 15 residues. V dropped 4 bases and J dropped 8 bases, with 17 bases sitting between them. This CDR3 reads CASSLLQSLGEKLFF. DNA of the CDR3: TGCGCCAGCAGCCTACTCCAGAGTTTGGGAGAAAAACTGTTTTTT.

This rearrangement joins TRBV18 to TRBJ1-1; a possible D gene is TRBD1 (6 bases). The CDR3 has 18 residues. V was trimmed by 3 bases and J by 1 base, leaving 21 bases between them. Germline CDR1 and CDR2: KGHSH and LQKENI. The CDR3 nucleotides are TGTGCCAGCTCACCCAGAGAGATAACCGGGACACCGAACACTGAAGCTTTCTTT. This sequence encodes CASSPREITGTPNTEAFF.

The gene calls are TRBV6-5 and TRBJ2-2, with a tentative D call TRBD1 (6 bases). Germline V lookup: CDR1 MNHEY, CDR2 SVGAGI. Trimming left V 6 bases short and J 0 bases short, with 11 bases between. The CDR3 length is 15 residues. This CDR3 reads CASSRDRPNTGELFF. CDR3 DNA sequence: TGTGCCAGCAGCAGAGACAGGCCGAACACCGGGGAGCTGTTTTTT.

This chain uses TRBV7-2 with TRBJ2-1; tentatively, D is TRBD1 (6 bases). Trimming cost V 6 bases and J 9 bases, with 15 bases left between them. In germline, CDR1 is SGHTA, CDR2 FQGNSA. This CDR3 spans 13 amino acids. In DNA form, the CDR3 reads TGTGCCAGCAGTAGCGACAGGCAAAGTGAGCAGTTCTTC. Translated: CASSSDRQSEQFF.

Concerning this clone: This sample includes further DNA sequences coding for the same CDR3. The chain has TRBV5-1 and TRBJ2-1; D may be TRBD2 (5 bases). Trimming cost V 2 bases and J 2 bases, with 8 bases left between them. This CDR3 contains 14 residues. Per the germline V gene, CDR1 is SGHRS and CDR2 is YFSETQ. CDR3 region: CASSLSGAYNEQFF. CDR3 nucleotides: TGCGCCAGCAGCTTATCCGGGGCCTACAATGAGCAGTTCTTC.

The CDR3 DNA follows: TGTGCCAGCTCACCCCCCAATCCGGGACAGGGAGGGTACTCGAAGGAAAAACTGTTTTTT. Protein: CASSPPNPGQGGYSKEKLFF. The gene calls are TRBV18 and TRBJ1-4; 9 positions match TRBD1. This CDR3 has 20 amino acids. CDR1 is KGHSH and CDR2 is LQKENI in the germline V gene. V was pared by 3 bases and J by 8 bases, with 22 bases of the junction left unmatched.

J is TRBJ2-7 and V is TRBV3-1 (or the pseudogene TRBV3-2); maybe TRBD1 (5 bases). This CDR3 contains 15 residues. Germline V gene data show CDR1 as LGHDT and CDR2 as YNNKEL (reference sequence). Trimming stripped 1 base from V and 0 bases from J, with 10 bases between. CDR3 sequence (DNA): TGTGCCAGCAGCCAAGGAAGGGGTTACTCCTACGAGCAGTACTTC. It translates to CASSQGRGYSYEQYF.

V and J are TRBV11-2 and TRBJ2-3; no definite D call. The CDR3 totals 14 residues. Trimming removed 2 bases at V and 2 bases at J, with 8 bases between. Germline V gene sequence: CDR1 SGHAT, CDR2 FQNNGV. This CDR3 is CASSLRALTDTQYF. The CDR3, as DNA: TGTGCCAGCAGCTTAAGAGCTCTCACAGATACGCAGTATTTT.

This chain joins TRBV11-2 and TRBJ1-1; D uncertain. Germline CDR1 is SGHAT and CDR2 is FQNNGV. CDR3 size: 13 residues. V gave up 4 bases and J gave up 7 bases, with 13 bases separating them. DNA for the CDR3: TGTGCCAGCAGCTCCACCGGGGTCGGTGAAGCTTTCTTT. Translating it yields CASSSTGVGEAFF.

The chain couples TRBV3-1 (or the pseudogene TRBV3-2) to TRBJ1-1; TRBD1 aligns across 7 bases. In germline, CDR1 is LGHDT, CDR2 YNNKEL (reference sequence). V trimming: 6 bases; J trimming: 0 bases; junction bases outside the gene matches: 4. The CDR3 runs to 14 residues. The CDR3 nucleotides are TGTGCCAGCAGGCAGACAGGGTTGAACACTGAAGCTTTCTTT. Translating it yields CASRQTGLNTEAFF.

The chain links TRBV6-5 to TRBJ1-4, with D unclear. Germline values: CDR1 MNHEY, CDR2 SVGAGI. V lost 6 bases to trimming and J lost 3 bases, with 8 bases between them. This CDR3 region has 13 residues. CDR3 sequence reads: CASRRESNEKLFF. The CDR3 DNA sequence: TGTGCCAGCAGGCGTGAATCTAATGAAAAACTGTTTTTT.

The gene calls are TRBV7-9 and TRBJ2-3; D call uncertain. Trimming pared 1 base from V and 5 bases from J, leaving 10 bases between. The V gene's germline CDR1 is SEHNR and CDR2 FQNEAQ (reference sequence). There are 14 residues in the CDR3. Here the CDR3 reads CASSLGPNRDTQYF. As DNA, the CDR3 is TGTGCCAGCAGCTTAGGGCCTAATCGAGATACGCAGTATTTT.

The DNA of the CDR3 is TGTGCCAGCAGCCCCACCGTAACAGGTAGCAATCAGCCCCAGCATTTT. This codes for CASSPTVTGSNQPQHF. This chain joins TRBV7-8 and TRBJ1-5; a possible D gene is TRBD1 (5 bases). The CDR3 covers 16 residues. CDR1 and CDR2 from the germline V gene are SGHVS and FQNEAQ. Between the trimmed V and J ends, which lost 5 bases and 0 bases, there was a span of 14 bases.

The CDR3 loop is CAISTGPQPQHF. The CDR3 DNA reads TGTGCCATCTCGACAGGTCCTCAGCCCCAGCATTTT. The rearrangement links TRBV19 to TRBJ1-5; weak D call: TRBD1 (6 bases). Germline CDR1 reads LNHDA; CDR2 reads SQIVND (reference sequence). V lost 10 bases to trimming and J lost 6 bases, with 13 bases between them. This CDR3 region has 12 residues.